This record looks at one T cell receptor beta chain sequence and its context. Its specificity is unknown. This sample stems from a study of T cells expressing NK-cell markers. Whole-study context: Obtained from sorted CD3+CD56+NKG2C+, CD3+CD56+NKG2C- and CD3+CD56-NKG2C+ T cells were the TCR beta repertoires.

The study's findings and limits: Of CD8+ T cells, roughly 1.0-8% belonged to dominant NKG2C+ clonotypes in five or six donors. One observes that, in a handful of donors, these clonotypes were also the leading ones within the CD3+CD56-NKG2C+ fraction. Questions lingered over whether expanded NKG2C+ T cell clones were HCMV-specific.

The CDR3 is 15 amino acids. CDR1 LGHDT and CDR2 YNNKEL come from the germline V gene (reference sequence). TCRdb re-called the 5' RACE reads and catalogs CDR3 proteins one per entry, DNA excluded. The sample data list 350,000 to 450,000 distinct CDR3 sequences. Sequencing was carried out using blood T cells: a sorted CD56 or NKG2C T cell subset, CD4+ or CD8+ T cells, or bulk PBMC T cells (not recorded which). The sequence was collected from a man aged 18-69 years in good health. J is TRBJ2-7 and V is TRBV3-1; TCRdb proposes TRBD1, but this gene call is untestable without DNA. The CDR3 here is CASSPTGQGSNEQYF.